This entry concerns a single TCR beta chain. Its antigen remains unidentified. The sample originates from a study of blood T cells in healthy people across ages. Then a second PCR, running about 6 to 11 cycles, was carried out with a sample-barcoded 5' primer and a J-beta primer mix. Via MiXCR, TCRdb re-called the 5' RACE reads, giving one row per CDR3 protein. The sample includes 1.5 million to 2 million distinct CDR3 sequences, 28% seen only once; the top ten take 7.7%. The study's findings and limits: Reliance upon unsorted PBMCs precluded definitive naive versus antigen-experienced comparison. Older age coincided with a roughly linear decline in TCR beta diversity per million T cells.

Trimming stripped 4 bases from V and 6 bases from J, with 16 bases between. This CDR3 comprises 14 residues. In germline, CDR1 is SGHRS, CDR2 YFSETQ. Those donating, healthy Caucasian individuals from Russia, were aged roughly 6 to 95. This clonotype was obtained from a young woman in good health. The sequencing sample was made of blood. The chain carries TRBV5-1 and TRBJ1-2; TRBD1 is a possible D gene (5 bases). CDR3 region: CASSRGAGQDGYTF. CDR3 bases: TGCGCCAGCAGCCGCGGGGCAGGCCAGGATGGCTACACCTTC.